The 24 T cell receptor beta chains presented below share a single source sample, sequenced in a study of T cells in Graves' hyperthyroidism and ophthalmopathy. The source material, RNA transcripts, was used to amplify TCR beta CDR3 regions. TCR CDR3 regions were first amplified by RT-PCR with HTBI primers. TCRdb analysed the multiplex PCR reads with MiXCR anew, one entry per CDR3 protein. The sample has almost 500,000 distinct CDR3 sequences, around a fifth seen once. Sequencing was performed on blood. The source is a woman aged 70 to 79 with Graves' ophthalmopathy.

This clonotype was seen more than once but under ten times. The chain links TRBV6-2 or TRBV6-3 to TRBJ2-3; tentative D call: TRBD2 (6 bases). V gave up 2 bases and J gave up 7 bases, with 16 bases separating them. The length of the CDR3 is 15 residues. Germline values: CDR1 MNHEY, CDR2 SVGEGT. CDR3 residues: CASSYGKLAVNTQYF. DNA for the CDR3: TGTGCCAGCAGTTACGGGAAACTAGCCGTGAATACGCAGTATTTT.

The table lists this clonotype with a few counts. This rearrangement joins TRBV6-5 to TRBJ1-4; the D gene is possibly TRBD1 (6 bases). Germline assignment: CDR1 MNHEY and CDR2 SVGAGI. The CDR3 covers 16 residues. Trimming shortened V by 4 bases and J by 0 bases, and 12 bases separated the two germline ends. CDR3 nucleotides: TGTGCCAGCAGTTCACATCCAGGGGCAACTAATGAAAAACTGTTTTTT. Translating gives CASSSHPGATNEKLFF.

This clonotype was counted at least ten times. V and J are TRBV5-1 and TRBJ2-7, with D hard to call. Per germline, CDR1 SGHRS and CDR2 YFSETQ. CDR3 length: 14 amino acids. V was cut by 4 bases and J by 0 bases, with 11 bases left in between. The CDR3 nucleotides read TGCGCCAGCAGCCTGTCTCCCAACTCCTACGAGCAGTACTTC. Amino acid sequence: CASSLSPNSYEQYF.

The table lists this clonotype with a few counts. V and J are TRBV6-1 and TRBJ1-1, with D unresolved. V lost 5 bases and J 1 base, leaving 11 bases between the germline ends. This CDR3 comprises 14 residues. In germline, CDR1 is MNHNS, CDR2 SASEGT. The CDR3: CASSPTDGNTEAFF. Written as DNA, the CDR3 is TGTGCCAGCAGTCCGACGGACGGGAACACTGAAGCTTTCTTT.

This clonotype was observed a few times. The junction departs from germline at one end; a sequencing error may be responsible. The chain combines TRBV7-7 with TRBJ2-1, with 8 positions matching TRBD2. Germline-derived CDR1 and CDR2 are SSHAT and FNYEAQ (reference sequence). The CDR3 loop spans 13 amino acids. The CDR3 DNA follows: TGTGCTAGCAGCTCAGGGGCGGGAGGTGAGCAGTTCTTC. This translates into CASSSGAGGEQFF.

The table lists this clonotype with a few counts. The gene calls are TRBV6-2 or TRBV6-3 and TRBJ1-2; D gene uncertain. V lost 5 bases, J lost 8 bases, and 18 bases lay in between. In germline, CDR1 is MNHEY, CDR2 SVGEGT. The CDR3 is 14 amino acids. The CDR3 reads CASSPSDLASGYTF. CDR3 sequence (DNA): TGTGCCAGCAGTCCCTCGGACCTAGCCAGCGGCTACACCTTC.

The rearrangement uses TRBV18 and TRBJ2-7; perhaps TRBD1 as D (5 bases). Per germline, CDR1 KGHSH and CDR2 LQKENI. The CDR3 runs 13 residues. Trimming left V 3 bases short and J 1 base short, with 7 bases between. The CDR3 DNA reads TGTGCCAGCTCACCTCGACAGTCCTACGAGCAGTACTTC. It translates to CASSPRQSYEQYF.

This clonotype occurred many times. The chain joins TRBV2 to TRBJ1-5; D is unresolved. CDR1 is SNHLY and CDR2 is FYNNEI in the germline V gene. Deletions cut 6 bases from V and 6 bases from J, with 15 bases between. This CDR3 has 14 residues. CDR3 amino acids: CASSGSQTGQPQHF. CDR3 sequence (DNA): TGTGCCAGCAGCGGATCTCAAACGGGTCAGCCCCAGCATTTT.

The V call is TRBV5-1, the J call TRBJ2-2; D unresolved. This CDR3 is built from 13 residues. Trimming pared 1 base from V and 6 bases from J, leaving 7 bases between. Germline values: CDR1 SGHRS, CDR2 YFSETQ. CDR3 protein: CASSLYRPGELFF. The CDR3 DNA reads as TGCGCCAGCAGCTTGTACCGCCCCGGGGAGCTGTTTTTT.

This clonotype was detected many times. J is TRBJ2-1 and V is TRBV27; D unresolved. Germline V CDR1 and CDR2: MNHEY, SMNVEV (reference sequence). Trimming pared 3 bases from V and 4 bases from J, leaving 13 bases between. The CDR3 has 15 residues. The CDR3 coding sequence is TGTGCCAGCAGTTTGGGTAAGCGATCATACAATGAGCAGTTCTTC. Protein: CASSLGKRSYNEQFF.

The V call is TRBV28, the J call TRBJ1-2, with 8 nucleotides matching TRBD1. There are 13 residues in the CDR3. Germline CDR1 is MDHEN and CDR2 is SYDVKM. V shed 7 bases and J 5 bases; nucleotides not matched to a gene: 6. For the CDR3, the DNA is TGTGCCAGCACCAGGACAGGGAGGTATGGCTACACCTTC. Translating gives CASTRTGRYGYTF.

This clonotype has a count of ten or more. The chain has TRBV24-1 and TRBJ2-7, with 8 bases identical to TRBD2. The CDR3 extends over 16 amino acids. V dropped 4 bases and J dropped 3; count of bases not matched to a gene: 10. Per the germline V gene, CDR1 is KGHDR and CDR2 is SFDVKD. CDR3 nucleotide sequence: TGTGCCACCAGTGACGCGCTAGCGGGTTCCTACTACGAGCAGTACTTC. Its translation is CATSDALAGSYYEQYF.

This chain joins TRBV27 and TRBJ2-4; weak D call: TRBD2 (6 bases). Trimming took off 8 bases at V and 3 bases at J, with 20 bases between the two ends. Germline V lookup: CDR1 MNHEY, CDR2 SMNVEV (reference sequence). The CDR3 covers 16 residues. In nucleotides, the CDR3 is TGTGCCAGCCTTTCACTCGGGGGTGAGGGCAAAAACATTCAGTACTTC. This codes for CASLSLGGEGKNIQYF.

This clonotype has more than one count but fewer than ten. The chain is built from TRBV20-1 and TRBJ1-6; D gene unclear. Germline loops: CDR1 DFQATT, CDR2 SNEGSKA (reference sequence). Trimming removed 0 bases at V and 5 bases at J, with 8 bases between. The CDR3 has 14 residues. DNA of the CDR3: TGCAGTGCTAGAGAAGCCATAAATAATTCACCCCTCCACTTT. Amino acid sequence: CSAREAINNSPLHF.

Only a few counts were recorded for this clonotype. This chain uses TRBV7-3 with TRBJ1-1; D unclear. This CDR3 region has 13 residues. Germline V gene lookup returns CDR1 SGHTA and CDR2 FQGTGA. Trimming stripped 3 bases from V and 1 base from J, with 6 bases between. The CDR3 is CASSFPRNTEAFF. The CDR3 DNA reads as TGTGCCAGCAGCTTCCCAAGGAACACTGAAGCTTTCTTT.

This clonotype appeared a few times. The rearrangement uses TRBV7-2 and TRBJ2-7; unclear D gene. Germline CDR1 and CDR2: SGHTA and FQGNSA. Deletions cut 2 bases from V and 6 bases from J, with 8 bases between. The CDR3 has 12 amino acids. The CDR3 region has the DNA TGTGCCAGCAGCTTAAGGTCGGTCGAGCAGTACTTC. It specifies CASSLRSVEQYF.

The chain uses TRBV4-3 and TRBJ1-1, with D possibly TRBD1 on 5 matching bases. Germline V lookup: CDR1 LGHNA, CDR2 YSLEER. The ends were cut back, 0 bases at V and 4 bases at J, with 9 bases in the middle. This CDR3 has 14 amino acids. The CDR3: CASSQEGGGTEAFF. CDR3 nucleotide sequence: TGCGCCAGCAGCCAAGAGGGGGGGGGCACTGAAGCTTTCTTT.

There are a few counts of this clonotype. The chain recombines TRBV9 with TRBJ2-3, with 10 nucleotides matching TRBD2. The CDR3 runs to 17 residues. V lost 4 bases to trimming and J lost 5 bases; unmatched junction nucleotides: 13. The germline V gene encodes CDR1 SGDLS and CDR2 YYNGEE. The CDR3 region is CASSTAPKREGQDTQYF. The CDR3 DNA sequence: TGTGCCAGCAGCACCGCCCCAAAGCGGGAGGGTCAAGATACGCAGTATTTT.

The V gene is TRBV6-5, the J gene TRBJ1-2, with 9 bases aligning to TRBD1. Germline lookup yields CDR1 MNHEY and CDR2 SVGAGI. This CDR3 spans 15 amino acids. With V trimmed by 4 bases and J by 4 bases, 7 bases remained unmatched. The CDR3 loop is CASSSGQGTRYGYTF. For the CDR3, the DNA is TGTGCCAGCAGTTCGGGACAGGGAACCCGCTATGGCTACACCTTC.

The chain has TRBV27 and TRBJ1-5; possible D gene TRBD1, 5 bases. Germline V gives CDR1 MNHEY, CDR2 SMNVEV (reference sequence). The CDR3 covers 13 residues. The V end lost 4 bases, the J end lost 6 bases, and 10 bases lay between the germline ends. The CDR3 region has the DNA TGTGCCAGCAGTTCGAAGGGGAGTCAGCCCCAGCATTTT. Translation gives CASSSKGSQPQHF.

The gene calls are TRBV4-3 and TRBJ1-5, with D perhaps TRBD1 (5 bases). The CDR3 covers 14 residues. The V gene lost 4 bases and the J gene lost 7 bases, with 14 bases spanning the gap. Per germline, CDR1 LGHNA and CDR2 YSLEER. The CDR3, as DNA: TGCGCCAGCAGCCGAGGAGTGCGGGGCCAGCCCCAGCATTTT. It translates to CASSRGVRGQPQHF.

The chain combines TRBV20-1 with TRBJ2-3; D is possibly TRBD2 (6 bases). The V gene lost 7 bases and the J gene lost 1 base, with 12 bases spanning the gap. This CDR3 has 13 residues. Germline V CDR1 and CDR2: DFQATT, SNEGSKA (reference sequence). CDR3 region: CSVRASGTDTQYF. The CDR3 coding sequence is TGCAGTGTAAGGGCTAGCGGCACAGATACGCAGTATTTT.

The J gene is TRBJ2-7, the V gene TRBV11-1; D unresolved. The germline gives CDR1 SGHAT, CDR2 FQDESV (reference sequence). There are 11 residues in the CDR3. Trimming removed 3 bases from V and 6 bases from J, with 6 bases in between. The CDR3 spells CASSFAAEQYF. CDR3 in DNA: TGTGCCAGCAGCTTTGCCGCCGAGCAGTACTTC. Based on the CDR3 plus reference TRBV11-1 and TRBJ2-7, the full variable domain is EAEVAQSPRYKITEKSQAVAFWCDPISGHATLYWYRQILGQGPELLVQFQDESVVDDSQLPKDRFSAERLKGVDSTLKIQPAELGDSAMYLCASSFAAEQYFGPGTRLTVT.

The chain links TRBV20-1 to TRBJ1-5; possibly TRBD1 for D (5 bases). Between the trimmed V and J ends, which lost 6 bases and 7 bases, there was a span of 16 bases. CDR1 DFQATT and CDR2 SNEGSKA come from the germline V gene (reference sequence). The CDR3 sequence is 13 residues long. This CDR3 is CSARDREEQPQHF. CDR3 bases: TGCAGTGCACGGGACCGCGAAGAACAGCCCCAGCATTTT.